This is a list of T cell receptor beta chains from one sample in a study of blood T cell repertoires in COVID-19. Clones were read by immunoSEQ multiplex PCR, and TCRdb kept only the in-frame ones, dropping some. The sample has fewer than 350,000 clones; approximately 87% are singletons. Sequencing was done on a sample of peripheral blood. The receptors here all came from a woman in her twenties or thirties with COVID-19, enrolled during active disease. Both conserved end residues are part of each CDR3. A D gene is named only where the DNA matches it firmly. Expanded clones are given a class, and other clones once, few, many or no size at all.

D,J,size,V,CDR3,DNA
TRBD2,TRBJ2-7,.,TRBV7-9,CASSLGALAGLEYEQYF,TGTGCCAGCAGCCTGGGGGCACTAGCGGGGTTAGAGTACGAGCAGTACTTC
TRBD1,TRBJ2-7,.,TRBV4-1,CASSQPTGTGEQYF,TGCGCCAGCAGCCAACCCACCGGGACAGGGGAGCAGTACTTC
.,TRBJ2-7,.,TRBV19,CASSPVLTGYLHEQYF,TGTGCCAGTAGTCCTGTCCTCACAGGGTATCTCCACGAGCAGTACTTC
.,TRBJ1-1,.,TRBV11-2,CASSLTRGMNTEAFF,TGTGCCAGCAGCCTTACCAGAGGGATGAACACTGAAGCTTTCTTT
TRBD2,TRBJ2-3,.,TRBV24-1,CATSGGGKADTQYF,TGTGCCACCAGTGGCGGGGGGAAGGCAGATACGCAGTATTTT
.,TRBJ2-1,.,TRBV5-8,CASSLFSGTVGQFF,TGTGCCAGCAGCTTGTTCTCGGGTACCGTAGGGCAGTTCTTC
.,TRBJ1-3,few,TRBV10-3,CAIRGPSGNTIYF,TGTGCCATCAGGGGCCCCTCTGGAAACACCATATATTTT
TRBD2,TRBJ2-7,.,TRBV6-5,CASSYGAGGREQYF,TGTGCCAGCAGTTACGGAGCGGGGGGTCGCGAGCAGTACTTC
TRBD1,TRBJ2-1,.,TRBV3-1/TRBV3-2,CASSPYRGFPFEQFF,TGTGCCAGCAGCCCCTACAGGGGTTTCCCTTTTGAGCAGTTCTTC
.,TRBJ2-5,.,TRBV18,CASSPPTRETQYF,TGTGCCAGCTCACCCCCGACGCGGGAGACCCAGTACTTC
TRBD1,TRBJ2-5,.,TRBV5-4,CASSRQGLGVETQYF,TGTGCCAGCAGCCGACAGGGTTTAGGTGTAGAGACCCAGTACTTC
.,TRBJ2-3,once,TRBV19,CASSPGDTQYF,TGTGCCAGTAGTCCCGGAGATACGCAGTATTTT
TRBD2,TRBJ2-5,few,TRBV5-1,CASSLDGGAGRWQTQYF,TGCGCCAGCAGCTTGGATGGAGGAGCGGGACGTTGGCAGACCCAGTACTTC
.,TRBJ1-2,.,TRBV2,CASNNQGLAFGYTF,TGTGCCAGCAACAATCAGGGATTGGCTTTTGGCTACACCTTC
.,TRBJ2-2,.,TRBV7-2,CASSPPTGGVTGELFF,TGTGCCAGCAGCCCCCCTACGGGGGGCGTCACCGGGGAGCTGTTTTTT
.,TRBJ2-2,few,TRBV10-1,CASSPPNAGSGELFF,TGCGCCAGCAGTCCCCCAAATGCGGGGTCCGGGGAGCTGTTTTTT
TRBD2,TRBJ2-7,.,TRBV4-2,CASSQDILAGKYEQYF,TGTGCCAGCAGCCAAGACATCCTAGCGGGGAAGTACGAGCAGTACTTC
.,TRBJ2-5,.,TRBV18,CASQHQRTVQETQYF,TGTGCCAGCCAACACCAGAGGACAGTTCAAGAGACCCAGTACTTC
.,TRBJ1-2,.,TRBV7-2,CASSLGPRENGYTF,TGTGCCAGCAGCTTAGGACCTCGGGAAAATGGCTACACCTTC
.,TRBJ2-1,.,TRBV5-1,CASRMVTSSYNEQFF,TGCGCCAGCAGGATGGTTACGAGCTCCTACAATGAGCAGTTCTTC
TRBD2,TRBJ2-2,.,TRBV5-1,CASSLPSGLAGGPIGTGELFF,TGCGCCAGCAGTTTACCCTCGGGACTAGCGGGGGGGCCGATTGGCACCGGGGAGCTGTTTTTT
.,TRBJ2-5,.,TRBV14,CASSRIDFAETQYF,TGTGCCAGCAGCCGTATAGACTTTGCGGAGACCCAGTACTTC
TRBD1,TRBJ1-4,.,TRBV7-9,CASSLTGVGEKLFF,TGTGCCAGCAGCCTGACAGGGGTTGGGGAAAAACTGTTTTTT
.,TRBJ1-5,.,TRBV27,CASSAWLWGQSNQPQHF,TGTGCCAGCAGCGCCTGGTTATGGGGGCAGAGCAATCAGCCCCAGCATTTT
.,TRBJ1-2,.,TRBV3-1/TRBV3-2,CASSQPGYYGYTF,TGTGCCAGCAGCCAGCCAGGATACTATGGCTACACCTTC
TRBD1,TRBJ1-2,.,TRBV5-1,CASSTAGGAPGYTF,TGCGCCAGCAGCACGGCAGGGGGCGCGCCCGGCTACACCTTC
TRBD1,TRBJ2-5,.,TRBV2,CASSGPGTASQETQYF,TGTGCCAGCAGTGGTCCCGGGACAGCTTCCCAAGAGACCCAGTACTTC
.,TRBJ2-1,few,TRBV6-5,CASSFTGLNEQFF,TGTGCCAGCAGTTTTACAGGGCTTAATGAGCAGTTCTTC
.,TRBJ2-6,.,TRBV6-5,CASSYSGFTGANVLTF,TGTGCCAGCAGTTATTCAGGGTTTACTGGGGCCAACGTCCTGACTTTC
TRBD1,TRBJ2-7,once,TRBV5-4,CASSLQGPYEQYF,TGTGCCAGCAGCTTACAGGGGCCCTACGAGCAGTACTTC
TRBD2,TRBJ2-3,.,TRBV3-1/TRBV3-2,CATETSGVADTQYF,TGTGCCACTGAGACTAGCGGGGTTGCAGATACGCAGTATTTT
TRBD2,TRBJ2-7,.,TRBV6-5,CASSYDRSGGTYEQYF,TGTGCCAGCAGTTACGATCGAAGCGGGGGAACCTACGAGCAGTACTTC
.,TRBJ2-3,once,TRBV12-3/TRBV12-4,CASSFSTLGQYF,TGTGCCAGCAGTTTTTCGACACTTGGGCAGTATTTT
.,TRBJ1-5,.,TRBV2,CASGPGTLSQPQHF,TGTGCCAGCGGACCCGGGACATTAAGTCAGCCCCAGCATTTT
TRBD1,TRBJ2-7,once,TRBV5-6,CASSEDRGLLSYEQYF,TGTGCCAGCAGCGAGGACAGGGGGTTGCTTTCCTACGAGCAGTACTTC
.,TRBJ2-7,.,TRBV19,CASGAGYSSYEQYF,TGTGCCAGTGGCGCAGGGTATAGCTCCTACGAGCAGTACTTC
.,TRBJ2-1,once,TRBV7-9,CASTAVDNEQFF,TGTGCCAGCACAGCGGTGGACAATGAGCAGTTCTTC
TRBD1,TRBJ2-7,few,TRBV13,CASSFSGTGRYEQYF,TGTGCCAGCAGCTTTTCCGGGACAGGGCGCTACGAGCAGTACTTC
TRBD1,TRBJ1-2,.,TRBV2,CATLGQGVGGYTF,TGTGCCACCTTAGGACAGGGGGTGGGTGGCTACACCTTC
TRBD2,TRBJ2-5,few,TRBV19,CASSPSGGRQETQYF,TGTGCCAGTAGTCCAAGCGGGGGTCGGCAAGAGACCCAGTACTTC
.,TRBJ2-1,.,TRBV3-1/TRBV3-2,CASSQRGSGGQFF,TGTGCCAGCAGCCAAAGGGGGAGCGGAGGGCAGTTCTTC
TRBD1,TRBJ1-5,.,TRBV18,CASSPQGDQPQHF,TGTGCCAGCTCACCGCAGGGGGATCAGCCCCAGCATTTT